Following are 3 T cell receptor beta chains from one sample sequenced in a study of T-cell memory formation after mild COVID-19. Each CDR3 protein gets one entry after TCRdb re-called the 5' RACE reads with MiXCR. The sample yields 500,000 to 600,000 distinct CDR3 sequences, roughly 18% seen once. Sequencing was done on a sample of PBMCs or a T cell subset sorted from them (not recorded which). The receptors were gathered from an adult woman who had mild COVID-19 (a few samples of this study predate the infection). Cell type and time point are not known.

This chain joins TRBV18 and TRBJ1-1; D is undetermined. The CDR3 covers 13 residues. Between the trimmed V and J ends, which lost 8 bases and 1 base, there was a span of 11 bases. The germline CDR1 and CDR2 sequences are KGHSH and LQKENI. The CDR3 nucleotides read TGTGCCAGCCCCTTCGGGAGGAACACTGAAGCTTTCTTT. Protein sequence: CASPFGRNTEAFF.

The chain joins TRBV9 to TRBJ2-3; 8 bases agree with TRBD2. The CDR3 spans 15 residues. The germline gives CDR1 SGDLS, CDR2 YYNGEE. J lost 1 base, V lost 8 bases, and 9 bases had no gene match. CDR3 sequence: CASNVAGGGTDTQYF. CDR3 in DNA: TGTGCCAGTAACGTCGCGGGAGGCGGCACAGATACGCAGTATTTT.

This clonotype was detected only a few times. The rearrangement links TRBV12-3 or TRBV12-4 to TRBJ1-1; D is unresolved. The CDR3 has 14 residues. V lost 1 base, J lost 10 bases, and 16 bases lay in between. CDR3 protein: CASSLVVGNPAAFF. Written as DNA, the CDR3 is TGTGCCAGCAGTTTAGTGGTAGGGAATCCCGCAGCTTTCTTT.